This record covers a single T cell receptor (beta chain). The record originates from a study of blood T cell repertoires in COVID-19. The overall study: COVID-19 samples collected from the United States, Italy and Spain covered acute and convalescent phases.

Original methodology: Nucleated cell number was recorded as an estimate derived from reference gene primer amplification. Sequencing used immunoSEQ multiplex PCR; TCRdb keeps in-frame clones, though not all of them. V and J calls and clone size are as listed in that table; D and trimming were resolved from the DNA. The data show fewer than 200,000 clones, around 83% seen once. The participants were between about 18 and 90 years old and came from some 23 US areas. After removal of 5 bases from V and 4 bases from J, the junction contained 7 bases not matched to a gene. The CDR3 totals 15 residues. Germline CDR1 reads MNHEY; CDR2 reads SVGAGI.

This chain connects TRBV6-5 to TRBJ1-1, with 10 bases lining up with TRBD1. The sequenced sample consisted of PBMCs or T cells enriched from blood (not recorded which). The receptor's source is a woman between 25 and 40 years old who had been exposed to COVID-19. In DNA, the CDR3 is TGTGCCAGCAGTCCGACAGGGGGCGGCGGCACTGAAGCTTTCTTT. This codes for CASSPTGGGGTEAFF.